This T cell receptor beta chain is drawn from a study of blood T cell repertoires in COVID-19 (dated by TCRdb to 2018 to 2020). Regarding the study in general: Samples covering the acute and convalescent phases of COVID-19 were provided by collaborators in the United States, Italy and Spain. The material from the prospective study consisted of cDNA or gDNA derived from T cells, B-cell-depleted T cells, or PBMCs. Where available, HLA class I and class II types were obtained from metadata supplied by the sample provider rather than from assay-based typing. A freely available public database, intended as a resource for researchers studying the immune response to SARS-CoV-2, is where the repertoires were released. Nearly every sample came with metadata listing a de-identified subject ID, COVID-19 status, age in years and sex. Deeply sampled blood TCRbeta repertoires from subjects exposed to, actively infected with, or recovered from COVID-19 were included in the dataset. The samples were drawn from the first 160 participants of the ongoing ImmuneRACE study and from 1,254 subjects provided by 6 global collaborators. Findings and caveats that apply to the study as a whole: The quantity of clinical and demographic metadata differed by source and by participant and was supplied without curation.

The cysteine opens and the phenylalanine closes a CDR3 of 12 amino acids. Of all the DNA, just the CDR3 is kept, 36 bases in frame from base 1. Reading the germline V gene (reference sequence) gives CDR1 LNHDA and CDR2 SQIVND. V gives up 7 bases and J gives up 9 bases, and the segment between their germline ends measures 10 bases. The collaborating institutions used their own protocols to collect whole blood in K2EDTA tubes. For TCRbeta analysis, collaborators shipped samples as frozen whole blood, isolated PBMCs, or DNA extracted from either of those sample types. For this clone: Its target antigen remains unknown. Base quality data are lacking; no much larger clone is found one base away.

TCRbeta CDR3 regions were amplified from genomic DNA by means of the immunoSEQ Assay, a bias-controlled multiplex PCR. Under the source paper's analysis protocol: The number of nucleated cells in each sample was estimated from the amplification of reference gene primers within the assay. To quantify the absolute abundance of each unique TCRbeta CDR3 rearrangement, sequence reads were collapsed and filtered. For each sample, productive Simpson clonality was calculated as the square root of Simpson's diversity index across productive rearrangements. Held by TCRdb, this immuneACCESS table contains in-frame sequences only and omits some clones. Under half of the omission traces to an unresolved V gene where checked; the cause of the rest is unknown. For V, J and clone size, that table is used; D and trimming come from the DNA. This sample gives 15,000 to 20,000 clones in total; around 80% of them show up just once. The ten largest account for 14% of the sample.

The receptor comes from a middle-aged man with active or convalescent COVID-19. The V gene is TRBV19 and the J gene is TRBJ1-6; no D segment can be confidently identified. Sequences were obtained from peripheral blood. The CDR3 in this case is CASNSGVSPLHF. The nucleotide sequence reads TGTGCCAGTAATTCCGGGGTTTCACCCCTCCACTTT.